Below, one T cell receptor (beta chain) is given with its context. Antigen: not known. The data were taken from a study of PD-1 blockade in classical Hodgkin lymphoma. Study outcomes and limitations: Whatever underlies the repertoire differences (possibly disease activity or prior therapy) remains undefined. A reduction in baseline TCR diversity was reportedly seen in newly diagnosed patients relative to healthy donors.

TCRdb keeps only in-frame clones here, not all; method: immunoSEQ multiplex PCR. The sample holds tens of thousands of clones; over 90% are singletons and the top ten take about 2.5%. The time point was: newly diagnosed, previously untreated cHL patient sample. Comparators were PBMCs taken from newly diagnosed, untreated classical Hodgkin lymphoma. The clonotype originates from a human donor with classical Hodgkin lymphoma. The sequenced sample consisted of peripheral blood mononuclear cells (PBMCs).

CDR3 in amino acids: CASRRTGGVWETQYF. CDR3 coding DNA: TGTGCCAGCAGGAGGACAGGGGGCGTTTGGGAGACCCAGTACTTC. The rearrangement uses TRBV6-5 and TRBJ2-5; 11 nucleotides line up with TRBD1. Germline values: CDR1 MNHEY, CDR2 SVGAGI. J lost 5 bases, V lost 6 bases, and 8 bases had no gene match. The CDR3 runs to 15 residues.